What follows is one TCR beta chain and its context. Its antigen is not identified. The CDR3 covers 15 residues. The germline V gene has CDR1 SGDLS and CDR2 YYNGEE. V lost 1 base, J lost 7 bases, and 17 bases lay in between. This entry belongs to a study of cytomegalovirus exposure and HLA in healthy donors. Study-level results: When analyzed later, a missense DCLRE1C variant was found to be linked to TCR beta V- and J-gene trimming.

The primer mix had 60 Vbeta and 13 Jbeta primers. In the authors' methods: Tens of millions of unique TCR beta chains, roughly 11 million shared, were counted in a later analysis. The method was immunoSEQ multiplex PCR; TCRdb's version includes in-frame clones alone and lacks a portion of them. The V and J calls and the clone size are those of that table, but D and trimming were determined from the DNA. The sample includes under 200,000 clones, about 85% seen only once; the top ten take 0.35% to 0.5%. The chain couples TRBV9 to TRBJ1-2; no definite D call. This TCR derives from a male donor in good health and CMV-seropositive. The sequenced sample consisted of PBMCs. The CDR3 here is CASSVSGGAIRGYTF. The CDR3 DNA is TGTGCCAGCAGCGTATCGGGAGGAGCTATTCGTGGCTACACCTTC. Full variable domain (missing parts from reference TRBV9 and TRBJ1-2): DSGVTQTPKHLITATGQRVTLRCSPRSGDLSVYWYQQSLDQGLQFLIQYYNGEERAKGNILERFSAQQFPDLHSELNLSSLELGDSALYFCASSVSGGAIRGYTFGSGTRLTVV.